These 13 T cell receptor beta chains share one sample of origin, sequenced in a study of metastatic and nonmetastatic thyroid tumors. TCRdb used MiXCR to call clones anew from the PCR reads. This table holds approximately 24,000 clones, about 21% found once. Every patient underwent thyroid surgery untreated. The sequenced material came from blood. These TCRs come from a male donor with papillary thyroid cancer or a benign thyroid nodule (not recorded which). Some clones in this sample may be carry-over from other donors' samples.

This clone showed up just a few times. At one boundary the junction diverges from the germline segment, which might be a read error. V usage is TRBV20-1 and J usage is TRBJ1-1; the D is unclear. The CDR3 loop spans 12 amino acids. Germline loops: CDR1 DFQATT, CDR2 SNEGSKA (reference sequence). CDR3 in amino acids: CSATPSGTDPIF. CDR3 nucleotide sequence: TGCAGTGCCACCCCCTCCGGCACTGACCCTATCTTT.

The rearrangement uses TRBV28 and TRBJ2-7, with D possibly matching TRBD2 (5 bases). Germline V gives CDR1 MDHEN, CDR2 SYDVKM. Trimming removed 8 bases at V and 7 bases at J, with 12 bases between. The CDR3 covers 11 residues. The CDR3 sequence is CASQKGREQYF. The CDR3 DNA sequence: TGTGCCAGCCAAAAAGGGAGAGAGCAGTACTTC.

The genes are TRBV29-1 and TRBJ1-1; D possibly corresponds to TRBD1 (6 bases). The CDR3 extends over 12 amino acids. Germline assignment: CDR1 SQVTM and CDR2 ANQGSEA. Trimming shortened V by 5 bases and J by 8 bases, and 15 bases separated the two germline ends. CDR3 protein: CSVQRSGAEAFF. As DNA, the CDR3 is TGCAGCGTTCAAAGGTCGGGGGCGGAAGCTTTCTTT. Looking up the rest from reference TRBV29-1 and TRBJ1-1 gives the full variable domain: SAVISQKPSRDICQRGTSLTIQCQVDSQVTMMFWYRQQPGQSLTLIATANQGSEATYESGFVIDKFPISRPNLTFSTLTVSNMSPEDSSIYLCSVQRSGAEAFFGQGTRLTVV.

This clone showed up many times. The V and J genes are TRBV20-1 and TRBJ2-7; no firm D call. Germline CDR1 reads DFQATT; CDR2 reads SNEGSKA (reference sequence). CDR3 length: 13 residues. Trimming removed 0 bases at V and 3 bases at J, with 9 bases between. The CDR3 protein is CSARDRVDYEQYF. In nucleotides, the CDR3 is TGCAGTGCTAGAGATCGTGTGGACTACGAGCAGTACTTC.

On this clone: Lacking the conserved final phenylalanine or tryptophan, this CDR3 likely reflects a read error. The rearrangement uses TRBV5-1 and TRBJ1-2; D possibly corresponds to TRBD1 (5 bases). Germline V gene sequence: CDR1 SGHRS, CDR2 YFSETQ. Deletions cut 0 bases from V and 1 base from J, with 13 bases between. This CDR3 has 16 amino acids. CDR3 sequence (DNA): TGCGCCAGCAGCTTGGGCTCAGGGAGGATTAACTATGGCTACACCTTA. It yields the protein CASSLGSGRINYGYTL.

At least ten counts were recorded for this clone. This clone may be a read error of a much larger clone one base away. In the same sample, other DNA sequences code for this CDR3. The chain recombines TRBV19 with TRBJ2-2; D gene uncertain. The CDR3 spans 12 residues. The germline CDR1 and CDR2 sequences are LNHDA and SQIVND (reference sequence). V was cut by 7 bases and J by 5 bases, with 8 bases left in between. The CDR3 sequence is CASTQRTGELFF. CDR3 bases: TGTGCCAGTACGCAGAGGACCGGGGAGCTGTTTTTT.

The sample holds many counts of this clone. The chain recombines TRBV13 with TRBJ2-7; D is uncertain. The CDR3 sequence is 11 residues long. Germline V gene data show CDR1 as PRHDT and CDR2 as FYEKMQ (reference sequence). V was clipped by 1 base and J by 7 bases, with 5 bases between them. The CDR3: CASSLEGEQYF. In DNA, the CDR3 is TGTGCCAGCAGCTTAGAAGGAGAGCAGTACTTC.

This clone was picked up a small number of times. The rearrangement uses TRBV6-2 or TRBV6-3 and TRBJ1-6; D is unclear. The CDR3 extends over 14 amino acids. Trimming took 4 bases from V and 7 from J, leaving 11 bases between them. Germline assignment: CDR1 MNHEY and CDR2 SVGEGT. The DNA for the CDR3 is TGTGCCAGCAGTTCGGACGCTCTAAATTCACCCCTCCACTTT. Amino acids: CASSSDALNSPLHF.

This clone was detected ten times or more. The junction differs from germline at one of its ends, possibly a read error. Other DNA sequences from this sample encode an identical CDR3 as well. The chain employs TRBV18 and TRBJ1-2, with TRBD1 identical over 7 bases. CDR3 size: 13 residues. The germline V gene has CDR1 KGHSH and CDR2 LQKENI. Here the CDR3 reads CASSPTGWLGYHF. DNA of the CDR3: TGTGCCAGCTCACCGACAGGGTGGCTAGGATACCACTTC.

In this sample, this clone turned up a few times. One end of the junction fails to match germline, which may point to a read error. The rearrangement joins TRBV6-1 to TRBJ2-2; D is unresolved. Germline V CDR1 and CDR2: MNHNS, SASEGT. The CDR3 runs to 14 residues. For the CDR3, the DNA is TGTGCCGGCAGTGTCTTGTTGGGCGCCGGGGAGCTGTTTTTT. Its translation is CAGSVLLGAGELFF.

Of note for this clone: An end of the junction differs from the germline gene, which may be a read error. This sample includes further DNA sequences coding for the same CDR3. The CDR3 bases are TGTGCCAGTAGCGTTACAGGGGTCTCTGGGGCCAACGTCCTAACTTTC. Protein: CASSVTGVSGANVLTF. This chain links TRBV19 with TRBJ2-6, with TRBD1 matching over 7 bases. Germline V CDR1 and CDR2: LNHDA, SQIVND (reference sequence). This CDR3 is built from 16 residues.

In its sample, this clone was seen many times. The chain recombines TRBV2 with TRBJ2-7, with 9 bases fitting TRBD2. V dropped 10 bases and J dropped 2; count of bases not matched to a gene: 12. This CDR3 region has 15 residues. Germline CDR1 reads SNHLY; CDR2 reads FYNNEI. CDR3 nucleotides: TGTGCCACCAAATCCGGTTCTAGCGGGACCTACGAGCAGTACTTC. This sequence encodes CATKSGSSGTYEQYF.

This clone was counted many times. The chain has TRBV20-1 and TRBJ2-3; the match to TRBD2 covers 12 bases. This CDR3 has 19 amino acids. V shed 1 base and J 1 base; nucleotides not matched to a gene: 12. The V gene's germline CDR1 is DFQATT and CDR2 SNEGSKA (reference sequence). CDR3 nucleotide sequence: TGCAGTGCTAGAGGCCTAGCGGGAGGGTATCCCCCCCGCACAGATACGCAGTATTTT. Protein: CSARGLAGGYPPRTDTQYF.